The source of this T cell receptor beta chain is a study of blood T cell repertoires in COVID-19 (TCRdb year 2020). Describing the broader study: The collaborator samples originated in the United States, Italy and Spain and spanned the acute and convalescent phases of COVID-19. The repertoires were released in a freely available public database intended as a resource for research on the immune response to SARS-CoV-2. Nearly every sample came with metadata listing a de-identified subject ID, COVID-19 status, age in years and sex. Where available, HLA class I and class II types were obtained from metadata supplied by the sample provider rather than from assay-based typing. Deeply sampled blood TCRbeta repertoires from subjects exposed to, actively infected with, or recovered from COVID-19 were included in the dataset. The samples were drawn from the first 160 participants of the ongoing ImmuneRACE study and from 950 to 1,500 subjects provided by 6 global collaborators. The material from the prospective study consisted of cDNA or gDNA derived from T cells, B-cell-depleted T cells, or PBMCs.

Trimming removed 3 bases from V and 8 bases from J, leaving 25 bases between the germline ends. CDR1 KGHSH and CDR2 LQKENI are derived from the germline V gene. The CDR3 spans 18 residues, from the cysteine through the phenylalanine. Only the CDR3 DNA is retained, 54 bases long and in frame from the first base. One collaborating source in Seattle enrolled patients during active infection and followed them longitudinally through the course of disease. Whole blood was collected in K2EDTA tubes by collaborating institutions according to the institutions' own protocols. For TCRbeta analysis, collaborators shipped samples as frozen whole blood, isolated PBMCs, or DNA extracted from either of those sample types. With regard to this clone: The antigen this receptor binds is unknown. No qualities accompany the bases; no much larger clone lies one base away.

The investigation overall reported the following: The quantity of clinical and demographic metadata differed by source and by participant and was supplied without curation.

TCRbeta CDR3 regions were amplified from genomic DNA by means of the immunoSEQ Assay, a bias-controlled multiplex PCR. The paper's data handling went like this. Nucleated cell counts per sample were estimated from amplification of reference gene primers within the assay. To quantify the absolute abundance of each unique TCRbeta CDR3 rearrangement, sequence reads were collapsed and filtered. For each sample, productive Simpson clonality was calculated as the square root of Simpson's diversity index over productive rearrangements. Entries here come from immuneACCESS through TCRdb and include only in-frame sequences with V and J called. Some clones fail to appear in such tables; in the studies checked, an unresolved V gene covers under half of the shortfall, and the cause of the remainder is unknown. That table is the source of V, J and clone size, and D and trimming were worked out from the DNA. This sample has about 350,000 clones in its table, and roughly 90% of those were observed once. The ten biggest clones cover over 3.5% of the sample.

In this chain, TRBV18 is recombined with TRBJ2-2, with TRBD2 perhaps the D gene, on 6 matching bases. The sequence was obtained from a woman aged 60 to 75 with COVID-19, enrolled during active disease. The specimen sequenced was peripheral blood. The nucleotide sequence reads TGTGCCAGCTCACCGGGGGGAAGATTCTCCGTTCTTTCTGGGGAGCTGTTTTTT. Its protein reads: CASSPGGRFSVLSGELFF.